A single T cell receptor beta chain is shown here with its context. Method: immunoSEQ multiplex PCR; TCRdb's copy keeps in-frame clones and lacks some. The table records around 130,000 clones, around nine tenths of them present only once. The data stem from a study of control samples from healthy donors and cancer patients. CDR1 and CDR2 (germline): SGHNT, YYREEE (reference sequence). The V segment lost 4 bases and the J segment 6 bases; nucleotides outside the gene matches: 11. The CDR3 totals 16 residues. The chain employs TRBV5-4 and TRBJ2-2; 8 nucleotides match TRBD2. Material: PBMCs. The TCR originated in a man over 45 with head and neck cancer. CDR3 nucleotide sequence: TGTGCCAGCAGCAAAGATCCGGGACTAGAGTCCGGGGAGCTGTTTTTT. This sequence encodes CASSKDPGLESGELFF.